The rows below give T cell receptor beta chains drawn from one sample of a study of blood T cells in healthy people across ages. MiXCR was run by TCRdb on the 5' RACE reads, yielding one entry per CDR3 protein. Of almost 1 million distinct CDR3 sequences listed, roughly 51% were seen once; the top ten hold about a fifth. The sequenced sample was blood. All receptors come from a woman aged 55-69 years in good health. The CDR3 runs from the conserved cysteine through the conserved F or W. Each record gives: clone size, J gene, V gene, D gene, CDR3 protein, CDR3 DNA. D genes are given only for firm matches. The size of a clone is reported for some rows only, either as once, few or many, or as a class for expanded clones.

once,TRBJ1-2,TRBV12-3/TRBV12-4,TRBD1,CASSSVPGQGFVGYTF,TGTGCCAGCAGTTCAGTCCCGGGACAGGGGTTTGTTGGCTACACCTTC
.,TRBJ1-2,TRBV2,TRBD1,CTSSGDRGGYTF,TGTACCAGCAGTGGGGACAGGGGTGGCTACACCTTC
few,TRBJ2-1,TRBV12-3/TRBV12-4,.,CASCGSSYNEQFF,TGTGCCAGTTGTGGGAGCTCCTACAATGAGCAGTTCTTC
.,TRBJ2-5,TRBV7-2,.,CASSYELASQETQYF,TGTGCCAGCAGCTACGAGCTAGCCTCCCAAGAGACCCAGTACTTC
.,TRBJ2-3,TRBV12-3/TRBV12-4,.,CASSLAWGPERDTQYF,TGTGCCAGCAGTTTAGCATGGGGCCCGGAGAGAGATACGCAGTATTTT
many,TRBJ2-7,TRBV13,.,CASSSYSYEQYF,TGTGCCAGCAGCTCCTACTCCTACGAGCAGTACTTC
.,TRBJ2-7,TRBV4-2,.,CASSQVRWRDSYNEQYF,TGTGCCAGCAGCCAAGTACGGTGGCGGGACTCCTACAATGAGCAGTACTTC
few,TRBJ2-7,TRBV4-1,TRBD2,CASSPVGGEYHEQYF,TGCGCCAGCAGCCCCGTTGGGGGGGAGTACCACGAGCAGTACTTC
.,TRBJ1-2,TRBV2,.,CATALEVVYGYTF,TGTGCCACCGCACTGGAGGTTGTCTATGGCTACACCTTC
.,TRBJ2-7,TRBV12-3/TRBV12-4,TRBD1,CASSSRDRGPGEQYF,TGTGCCAGCAGTTCCCGGGACAGAGGCCCCGGCGAGCAGTACTTC
.,TRBJ2-1,TRBV5-1,TRBD2,CASSLVQRERNEQFF,TGCGCCAGCAGCTTGGTCCAGCGGGAGAGGAATGAGCAGTTCTTC
.,TRBJ1-4,TRBV4-3,.,CASSQDWERWEKLFF,TGCGCCAGCAGCCAAGATTGGGAACGGTGGGAAAAACTGTTTTTT
.,TRBJ1-2,TRBV7-9,.,CASSPSLDVRAYGYTF,TGTGCCAGCAGCCCCAGCTTGGATGTCAGAGCCTATGGCTACACCTTC
few,TRBJ2-5,TRBV12-3/TRBV12-4,TRBD1,CASSFRTGRETQYF,TGTGCCAGCAGTTTTAGGACAGGTCGGGAGACCCAGTACTTC
few,TRBJ2-1,TRBV6-5,.,CASSYSIAVLNNEQFF,TGTGCCAGCAGTTACTCGATAGCGGTTCTCAACAATGAGCAGTTCTTC
few,TRBJ2-5,TRBV27,.,CASSLRSSWETQYF,TGTGCCAGCAGTTTAAGGTCCAGTTGGGAGACCCAGTACTTC
few,TRBJ2-7,TRBV27,TRBD2,CASRAWVDYGLAGGSSYEQYF,TGTGCCAGCCGCGCTTGGGTTGACTATGGACTAGCGGGAGGAAGCTCCTACGAGCAGTACTTC
.,TRBJ1-5,TRBV28,.,CASSPGTLRGWPQHF,TGTGCCAGCAGCCCCGGGACACTTCGAGGTTGGCCCCAGCATTTT
.,TRBJ2-7,TRBV5-1,TRBD2,CASSLDSGGLAGNEQYF,TGCGCCAGCAGCTTGGATTCGGGGGGACTAGCGGGTAATGAGCAGTACTTC
.,TRBJ2-1,TRBV29-1,.,CSVEAPSSYNEQFF,TGCAGCGTTGAGGCACCGAGCTCCTACAATGAGCAGTTCTTC
.,TRBJ2-7,TRBV20-1,.,CSAGESGTSYEQYF,TGCAGTGCTGGAGAATCGGGGACCTCCTACGAGCAGTACTTC
.,TRBJ2-3,TRBV7-9,TRBD2,CASGNSGRATDTQYF,TGTGCCAGCGGAAATAGCGGGAGGGCCACAGATACGCAGTATTTT
.,TRBJ1-5,TRBV30,TRBD1,CAWKGDRGQPQHF,TGTGCCTGGAAAGGGGACAGGGGACAGCCCCAGCATTTT
.,TRBJ1-2,TRBV3-1,.,CASSRLSGSYYGYTF,TGTGCCAGCAGCCGATTGTCCGGCAGCTACTATGGCTACACCTTC
.,TRBJ2-1,TRBV10-3,TRBD2,CAISEAAGGSRHEQFF,TGTGCCATCAGTGAGGCGGCGGGAGGGTCTCGTCATGAGCAGTTCTTC
.,TRBJ1-1,TRBV7-2,.,CASSSGALNTEAFF,TGTGCCAGCAGCTCCGGGGCCCTGAACACTGAAGCTTTCTTT
.,TRBJ2-7,TRBV20-1,TRBD1,CSARPWDRSSYEQYF,TGCAGTGCTAGACCCTGGGACAGGAGTTCGTACGAGCAGTACTTC
few,TRBJ2-1,TRBV4-1,TRBD2,CASSQDPNSAGENEQFF,TGCGCCAGCAGCCAAGACCCCAATTCAGCGGGAGAGAATGAGCAGTTCTTC
.,TRBJ2-7,TRBV7-8,TRBD1,CASSLDRYSYEQYF,TGTGCCAGCAGCCTGGACAGGTATTCCTACGAGCAGTACTTC
.,TRBJ2-1,TRBV20-1,TRBD2,CSARAPAGGPYNEQFF,TGCAGTGCTAGAGCCCCAGCGGGAGGCCCCTACAATGAGCAGTTCTTC
.,TRBJ1-1,TRBV27,.,CASSLEWRGTEAFF,TGTGCCAGCAGTTTGGAGTGGAGAGGGACTGAAGCTTTCTTT
few,TRBJ2-7,TRBV4-1,.,CASSLLGTSRYEQYF,TGCGCCAGCAGCCTCCTCGGGACCAGTCGGTACGAGCAGTACTTC
.,TRBJ2-1,TRBV4-1,.,CASSHDPNYNEQFF,TGCGCCAGCAGCCATGACCCCAACTACAATGAGCAGTTCTTC
.,TRBJ2-1,TRBV20-1,.,CRGWGAREQFF,TGCAGGGGGTGGGGGGCGCGTGAGCAGTTCTTC
few,TRBJ2-5,TRBV12-3/TRBV12-4,TRBD1,CASSLTHRGGQETQYF,TGTGCCAGCAGTTTAACCCACAGGGGCGGGCAAGAGACCCAGTACTTC
.,TRBJ2-1,TRBV20-1,TRBD2,CSTGTSGTNEQFF,TGCAGCACCGGGACTAGCGGGACGAATGAGCAGTTCTTC
.,TRBJ1-1,TRBV2,TRBD1,CASKSGTGNTEAFF,TGTGCCAGCAAATCCGGGACAGGGAACACTGAAGCTTTCTTT
.,TRBJ2-5,TRBV28,.,CASGLAGETQYF,TGTGCCAGCGGTCTAGCAGGAGAGACCCAGTACTTC
.,TRBJ2-1,TRBV6-1,TRBD1,CASSPRDRRVFEQFF,TGTGCCAGCAGTCCCCGGGACAGGAGGGTTTTTGAGCAGTTCTTC
.,TRBJ2-7,TRBV14,.,CASSQWKGIYEQYF,TGTGCCAGCAGCCAATGGAAAGGGATCTACGAGCAGTACTTC
.,TRBJ2-3,TRBV9,TRBD2,CAGSVTSGTDTQYF,TGTGCCGGCAGCGTGACTAGCGGGACAGATACGCAGTATTTT
.,TRBJ2-3,TRBV5-1,TRBD1,CASSLPKGAGTDTQYF,TGCGCCAGCAGCTTGCCGAAGGGGGCCGGCACAGATACGCAGTATTTT
few,TRBJ2-5,TRBV29-1,TRBD1,CSVGGGLGQETQYF,TGCAGCGTTGGAGGGGGCCTAGGCCAAGAGACCCAGTACTTC
few,TRBJ2-7,TRBV12-3/TRBV12-4,TRBD2,CASSLSPNRGTRGYEQYF,TGTGCCAGCAGTTTATCCCCCAACAGAGGGACTAGGGGCTACGAGCAGTACTTC
.,TRBJ2-6,TRBV20-1,TRBD1,CSADRAGANVLTF,TGCAGTGCTGACAGGGCAGGGGCCAACGTCCTGACTTTC
once,TRBJ1-1,TRBV12-5,TRBD1,CASGLGQGDTEAFF,TGTGCTAGTGGTTTGGGACAGGGGGACACTGAAGCTTTCTTT
.,TRBJ2-5,TRBV6-5,.,CASSYSTDPSQETQYF,TGTGCCAGCAGTTACTCGACCGACCCATCCCAAGAGACCCAGTACTTC
.,TRBJ2-5,TRBV20-1,.,CSVHRTGTETQYF,TGCAGTGTCCACCGTACGGGGACAGAGACCCAGTACTTC
.,TRBJ2-3,TRBV4-1,TRBD2,CASSPRLAGEDTQYF,TGCGCCAGCAGCCCCCGGCTAGCGGGAGAAGATACGCAGTATTTT
.,TRBJ2-2,TRBV12-3/TRBV12-4,.,CASSALGTTGELFF,TGTGCCAGCAGTGCCCTGGGGACTACCGGGGAGCTGTTTTTT
.,TRBJ1-6,TRBV10-1,TRBD1,CASSEDRAAPLHF,TGCGCCAGCAGTGAGGACAGGGCGGCACCCCTCCACTTT
.,TRBJ2-1,TRBV28,.,CASTADIGHNEQFF,TGTGCCAGCACCGCGGACATTGGGCACAATGAGCAGTTCTTC
.,TRBJ2-1,TRBV21-1,.,CASSSADQFF,TGTGCCAGCAGCTCGGCAGACCAGTTCTTC